The T cell receptor (beta chain) under discussion was sequenced for a study of shared clonotypes between healthy human individuals. Using immunoSEQ multiplex PCR, the repertoire was profiled, and TCRdb retains in-frame clones only, with some absent. The data show around 1,900,000 clones, 90% to 95% seen once. In the naive CD8 group, cells lacked CD45RO and were positively selected for CCR7, so terminally differentiated effector memory CD45RA+ cells were left out. The CDR3 contains 13 residues. V lost 6 bases to trimming and J lost 5 bases; unmatched junction nucleotides: 5. Germline V gene data show CDR1 as PRHDT and CDR2 as FYEKMQ (reference sequence).

The chain carries TRBV13 and TRBJ2-7, with 9 bases identical to TRBD1. Sequencing was done on a sample of naive CD8+ T cells from PBMCs. The sequence derives from a man aged 18 to 29 in good health. Some clones in this sample may be carry-over from other donors' samples. This chain's CDR3 is CASRGGQGNEQYF. In DNA, the CDR3 is TGTGCCAGCAGGGGGGGACAGGGTAACGAGCAGTACTTC.